Below are 32 T cell receptor beta chains sequenced from a single sample in a study of human T cells and chemical hapten exposure. Each CDR3 protein gets one entry after TCRdb re-called the RACE reads with MiXCR. The table includes 50,000 to 70,000 distinct CDR3 sequences, over 10% detected once. Regarding time point: patch test 3, about 24 weeks after DPC sensitization. Noted treatment: therapeutic diphenylcyclopropenone sensitization with weekly scalp DPC. The material was whole blood, obtained in connection with sensitization to the hapten diphenylcyclopropenone (DPC). These receptors came from a man younger than 45 with alopecia areata. Some clones in this sample may be carry-over from other donors' samples.

This chain uses TRBV2 with TRBJ1-2, with D uncertain. CDR3 length equals 12 residues. Per germline, CDR1 SNHLY and CDR2 FYNNEI. Trimming shortened V by 5 bases and J by 0 bases, and 4 bases separated the two germline ends. The CDR3 protein is CASSNSNYGYTF. CDR3 coding DNA: TGTGCCAGCAGTAACTCTAACTATGGCTACACCTTC.

In this sample, this clonotype turned up once. A junction end diverges from the germline sequence, so it may reflect a read error. The chain is built from TRBV7-9 and TRBJ1-5; D uncertain. The CDR3 is 12 amino acids. Germline V gene lookup returns CDR1 SEHNR and CDR2 FQNEAQ (reference sequence). This chain's CDR3 is CVSSLGGQPQHF. The CDR3 DNA is TGTGTCAGCAGCTTAGGAGGGCAGCCCCAGCATTTT.

At least ten counts were recorded for this clonotype. Here the CDR3 reads CSARSGTGGTEAFF. In nucleotides, the CDR3 is TGCAGTGCTCGTTCCGGGACAGGGGGTACTGAAGCTTTCTTT. J is TRBJ1-1 and V is TRBV20-1; 11 nucleotides agree with TRBD1. J gave up 5 bases and V 5 bases, and 7 bases lay outside the gene matches. The CDR3 is made up of 14 amino acids. From germline, CDR1 is DFQATT and CDR2 SNEGSKA (reference sequence).

At least ten counts were recorded for this clonotype. The rearrangement uses TRBV19 and TRBJ2-1; D call uncertain. CDR1 is LNHDA and CDR2 is SQIVND in the germline V gene (reference sequence). CDR3 length: 15 residues. Between the trimmed V and J ends, which lost 1 base and 2 bases, there was a span of 9 bases. Written as DNA, the CDR3 is TGTGCCAGTAGTATAGGGCTGTTTCCCTACAATGAGCAGTTCTTC. Translating it yields CASSIGLFPYNEQFF.

This clonotype was counted a few times. The chain carries TRBV3-1 and TRBJ1-4; D unclear. V was cut by 8 bases and J by 5 bases, with 9 bases left in between. Germline CDR1 LGHDT, CDR2 YNNKEL (reference sequence). The CDR3 length is 12 residues. CDR3 loop: CASQSGNEKLFF. CDR3 nucleotide sequence: TGTGCCAGCCAGTCCGGGAATGAAAAACTGTTTTTT.

This clonotype was observed many times. The gene calls are TRBV7-9 and TRBJ1-2; D gene ambiguous. Germline CDR1 SEHNR, CDR2 FQNEAQ (reference sequence). The CDR3 consists of 10 residues. V was clipped by 1 base and J by 8 bases, with 2 bases between them. CDR3 protein: CASSLGGYTF. As DNA, the CDR3 is TGTGCCAGCAGCTTAGGCGGCTACACCTTC.

Comments on this clonotype: A much larger clone is a single base away; this may be a read error. The gene calls are TRBV10-3 and TRBJ2-3, with 14 bases fitting TRBD2. This CDR3 comprises 17 residues. J lost 5 bases, V lost 4 bases, and 8 bases had no gene match. The germline gives CDR1 ENHRY, CDR2 SYGVKD. Here the CDR3 reads CAISVGTSGGLRDTQYF. CDR3 nucleotide sequence: TGTGCCATCAGTGTCGGGACTAGCGGGGGACTCAGAGATACGCAGTATTTT.

This clonotype has at least ten counts. The V call is TRBV12-3 or TRBV12-4, the J call TRBJ1-5; tentatively, D is TRBD1 (5 bases). The V gene lost 6 bases and the J gene lost 6 bases, with 15 bases spanning the gap. The CDR3 contains 14 residues. CDR3 bases: TGTGCCAGCAGCTTGGGGCTGGGTAGTCAGCCCCAGCATTTT. It translates to CASSLGLGSQPQHF.

This clonotype has more than one count but fewer than ten. The gene calls are TRBV6-2 or TRBV6-3 and TRBJ2-2; TRBD1 matches at 7 bases. Germline V CDR1 and CDR2: MNHEY, SVGEGT. The J segment lost 6 bases and the V segment lost 6 bases, leaving 4 bases of the junction unmatched. This CDR3 has 13 residues. CDR3 protein: CASRRQGPGELFF. The CDR3 DNA reads as TGTGCCAGCAGGCGACAGGGACCCGGGGAGCTGTTTTTT.

This clonotype showed up just a few times. CDR3 sequence (DNA): TGTGCCAGCAGTGACTCCGGGACAGGGGATCTGGGGCAGTACTTC. This sequence encodes CASSDSGTGDLGQYF. The chain recombines TRBV25-1 with TRBJ2-7, with 10 bases matching TRBD1. Per germline, CDR1 MGHDK and CDR2 SYGVNS. The CDR3 is made up of 15 amino acids. V lost 3 bases, J lost 9 bases, and 11 bases stayed unmatched.

The V call is TRBV29-1, the J call TRBJ1-5; D ambiguous. Looked up from germline, CDR1 is SQVTM and CDR2 is ANQGSEA. This CDR3 has 13 amino acids. The germline V and J ends were trimmed by 4 bases and 0 bases, with 7 bases remaining between them. CDR3 protein: CSVVGNSNQPQHF. The CDR3 DNA follows: TGCAGCGTTGTGGGTAATAGCAATCAGCCCCAGCATTTT.

The rearrangement links TRBV9 to TRBJ1-3; D is unclear. The germline V and J ends were trimmed by 4 bases and 8 bases, with 13 bases remaining between them. Germline CDR1 reads SGDLS; CDR2 reads YYNGEE. This CDR3 has 13 amino acids. The CDR3 loop is CASSQSPRDTIYF. The CDR3, as DNA: TGTGCCAGCAGCCAGTCCCCTCGGGACACCATATATTTT.

This clonotype was seen more than once but under ten times. The J gene is TRBJ1-1, the V gene TRBV12-3 or TRBV12-4; TRBD1 might be the D (5 bases). Trimming removed 5 bases at V and 2 bases at J, with 15 bases between. The CDR3 has 15 amino acids. The CDR3 sequence: CASSPAQAVNTEAFF. In DNA form, the CDR3 reads TGTGCCAGCAGTCCTGCACAGGCAGTAAACACTGAAGCTTTCTTT.

The chain is built from TRBV2 and TRBJ1-2; 8 nucleotides align to TRBD1. The germline CDR1 and CDR2 sequences are SNHLY and FYNNEI. V gave up 7 bases and J gave up 7 bases; unmatched junction bases: 5. The CDR3 is made up of 12 amino acids. The CDR3 loop reads CASIDRGSGYTF. Here the CDR3 DNA reads TGTGCCAGCATTGACAGGGGATCTGGCTACACCTTC.

This clonotype occurred a few times. The chain couples TRBV28 to TRBJ1-1; D is uncertain. This CDR3 comprises 12 residues. Germline lookup yields CDR1 MDHEN and CDR2 SYDVKM. Trimming stripped 3 bases from V and 6 bases from J, with 8 bases between. CDR3 amino acids: CASSLTSAEAFF. Written as DNA, the CDR3 is TGTGCCAGCAGTTTGACAAGTGCTGAAGCTTTCTTT.

V usage is TRBV18 and J usage is TRBJ1-2; D is ambiguous. This CDR3 has 15 amino acids. Trimming cost V 0 bases and J 5 bases, with 13 bases left between them. Looked up from germline, CDR1 is KGHSH and CDR2 is LQKENI. CDR3 sequence (DNA): TGTGCCAGCTCACCACCATCATTGAAGGAGTATGGCTACACCTTC. As protein: CASSPPSLKEYGYTF. The whole variable domain, filled in from reference TRBV18 and TRBJ1-2, reads NAGVMQNPRHLVRRRGQEARLRCSPMKGHSHVYWYRQLPEEGLKFMVYLQKENIIDESGMPKERFSAEFPKEGPSILRIQQVVRGDSAAYFCASSPPSLKEYGYTFGSGTRLTVV.

This clonotype was picked up a small number of times. This sequence joins TRBV5-1 and TRBJ2-7; possibly TRBD1 for D (6 bases). Per the germline V gene, CDR1 is SGHRS and CDR2 is YFSETQ. This CDR3 has 14 amino acids. Trimming pared 0 bases from V and 0 bases from J, leaving 7 bases between. The CDR3 loop is CASSLGQASYEQYF. CDR3 bases: TGCGCCAGCAGCTTGGGACAGGCCTCCTACGAGCAGTACTTC. The full variable domain, with the rest looked up from reference TRBV5-1 and TRBJ2-7, is KAGVTQTPRYLIKTRGQQVTLSCSPISGHRSVSWYQQTPGQGLQFLFEYFSETQRNKGNFPGRFSGRQFSNSRSEMNVSTLELGDSALYLCASSLGQASYEQYFGPGTRLTVT.

This clonotype was seen more than once but under ten times. CDR3 amino acids: CSVRGGYNQPQHF. CDR3 bases: TGCAGCGTTCGCGGCGGATATAATCAGCCCCAGCATTTT. The J gene is TRBJ1-5, the V gene TRBV29-1; no clear D gene. Between the trimmed V and J ends, which lost 5 bases and 4 bases, there was a span of 12 bases. This CDR3 comprises 13 residues. Germline values: CDR1 SQVTM, CDR2 ANQGSEA.

The sample holds many counts of this clonotype. The chain couples TRBV30 to TRBJ2-1; possible D gene TRBD2, 6 bases. Trimming cost V 4 bases and J 4 bases, with 11 bases left between them. Germline V gene data show CDR1 as GTSNPN and CDR2 as SVGIG (reference sequence). This CDR3 is 13 amino acids long. The CDR3 nucleotides are TGTGCCTGGAACTCCGGGACTTACAATGAGCAGTTCTTC. This translates into CAWNSGTYNEQFF.

The CDR3 here is CATRGSLVSEQYF. DNA of the CDR3: TGTGCCACCAGGGGCAGTTTGGTCTCCGAGCAGTACTTC. The chain is built from TRBV15 and TRBJ2-7; D call uncertain. Germline V gene sequence: CDR1 LNHNV, CDR2 YYDKDF (reference sequence). The CDR3 consists of 13 residues. V dropped 6 bases and J dropped 6 bases, with 15 bases sitting between them.

This clonotype has at least ten counts. The V and J genes are TRBV7-7 and TRBJ2-5; no definite D call. V lost 1 base and J 1 base, leaving 10 bases between the germline ends. Germline assignment: CDR1 SSHAT and CDR2 FNYEAQ (reference sequence). The CDR3 has 15 residues. The CDR3: CASSLDWIAQETQYF. CDR3 bases: TGTGCCAGCAGCTTAGATTGGATAGCCCAAGAGACCCAGTACTTC.

This clonotype was counted a single time. The J gene is TRBJ2-7, the V gene TRBV6-1, with TRBD2 matching 8 bases. Germline CDR1 reads MNHNS; CDR2 reads SASEGT. The length of the CDR3 is 13 residues. J gave up 2 bases and V 7 bases, and 4 bases lay outside the gene matches. CDR3 sequence (DNA): TGTGCCAGCACGTCGGGGGGGCCCTACGAGCAGTACTTC. As protein: CASTSGGPYEQYF.

This clonotype was seen only a few times. This chain links TRBV12-3 or TRBV12-4 with TRBJ1-1, with D unclear. V was clipped by 1 base and J by 4 bases, with 10 bases between them. There are 14 residues in the CDR3. The CDR3 region is CASSLGQVGTEAFF. The CDR3 DNA sequence: TGTGCCAGCAGTTTAGGGCAGGTTGGCACTGAAGCTTTCTTT.

This clonotype was seen at least ten times. V and J are TRBV6-6 and TRBJ2-7; D is possibly TRBD1 or TRBD2 (5 bases each). Germline V CDR1 and CDR2: MNHNY, SVGAGI (reference sequence). Trimming left V 7 bases short and J 2 bases short, with 18 bases between. CDR3 size: 15 residues. CDR3: CASIPGTVVTYEQYF. For the CDR3, the DNA is TGTGCCAGCATTCCCGGGACGGTCGTTACCTACGAGCAGTACTTC.

The V gene is TRBV10-3, the J gene TRBJ2-7, with 7 positions matching TRBD1. This CDR3 is built from 16 residues. Germline assignment: CDR1 ENHRY and CDR2 SYGVKD. V was pared by 3 bases and J by 0 bases, with 8 bases of the junction left unmatched. CDR3 residues: CAISETDRRPSYEQYF. The CDR3 DNA is TGTGCCATCAGTGAAACGGACAGGCGCCCCTCCTACGAGCAGTACTTC.

This clonotype appeared a few times. The gene calls are TRBV2 and TRBJ1-5; D uncertain. This CDR3 has 14 residues. V was trimmed by 4 bases and J by 3 bases, leaving 10 bases between them. Germline V lookup: CDR1 SNHLY, CDR2 FYNNEI. Here the CDR3 DNA reads TGTGCCAGCAGTGGGAGGAGGAACAATCAGCCCCAGCATTTT. As protein: CASSGRRNNQPQHF.

This clonotype has only a few counts. The chain couples TRBV24-1 to TRBJ2-7; the D call may be TRBD1 or TRBD2 (5 bases each). Germline V gene sequence: CDR1 KGHDR, CDR2 SFDVKD. This CDR3 has 15 residues. The V end lost 0 bases, the J end lost 3 bases, and 11 bases lay between the germline ends. CDR3 amino acids: CATSDLRGQGYEQYF. CDR3 coding DNA: TGTGCCACCAGTGATTTGCGGGGCCAGGGCTACGAGCAGTACTTC.

There are many counts of this clonotype. This chain connects TRBV11-3 to TRBJ1-2; D ambiguous. Trimming took off 0 bases at V and 7 bases at J, with 9 bases between the two ends. The CDR3 length is 13 residues. Germline V gene lookup returns CDR1 SGHNT and CDR2 YENEEA. The DNA of the CDR3 is TGTGCCAGCAGCTTAGATTCAGGCTCTGGCTACACCTTC. Translating it yields CASSLDSGSGYTF.

The V gene is TRBV12-3 or TRBV12-4, the J gene TRBJ2-1, with 8 bases that match TRBD1. V lost 5 bases and J lost 15; bases outside the gene matches: 12. The CDR3 runs 13 residues. In nucleotides, the CDR3 is TGTGCCAGCAGTCCCCAGGGGGCGGGGAAAGCGTTCTTC. Amino acids: CASSPQGAGKAFF.

This clonotype was counted a few times. The chain carries TRBV5-1 and TRBJ1-4; D not resolved. Germline lookup yields CDR1 SGHRS and CDR2 YFSETQ. Trimming shortened V by 0 bases and J by 7 bases, and 7 bases separated the two germline ends. This CDR3 contains 13 residues. CDR3 coding DNA: TGCGCCAGCAGCTTGGAGCAACGTGAAAAACTGTTTTTT. It translates to CASSLEQREKLFF.

This clonotype appeared a few times. The genes are TRBV29-1 and TRBJ2-7; 7 nucleotides agree with TRBD1. V lost 7 bases, J lost 3 bases, and 9 bases stayed unmatched. CDR1 is SQVTM and CDR2 is ANQGSEA in the germline V gene. CDR3 length equals 13 residues. CDR3 region: CSGTAGGYYEQYF. Here the CDR3 DNA reads TGCAGCGGGACGGCAGGGGGATACTACGAGCAGTACTTC.

This clonotype was recorded many times. The chain joins TRBV20-1 to TRBJ1-5, with 10 bases that match TRBD1. Germline-derived CDR1 and CDR2 are DFQATT and SNEGSKA (reference sequence). The junction had 1 base not matched to a gene; V was cut back by 5 bases and J by 6 bases. The CDR3 is made up of 12 amino acids. CDR3 DNA sequence: TGCAGTGCTGGACAGGGGGGTCAGCCCCAGCATTTT. Protein sequence: CSAGQGGQPQHF.